The clone carrying this T cell receptor (beta chain) showed up many times. Its antigen is unidentified. This could be a read error, since a much larger clone is one nucleotide away. TCRdb redid the calling of the multiplex PCR reads with MiXCR, one entry per CDR3 protein. The sample carries over 130,000 distinct CDR3 sequences, 30% to 35% recorded once. The data originate from a study of breast tumors, draining lymph nodes, adjacent tissues. Study outcomes and limitations: Compared with basal-like, luminal-like tumors shared significantly more repertoire with nontumor tissue. The data were judged consistent with most tumor T cells coming from lymph node and expanding in tumor. Compared with lymph nodes, tumors were less diverse; compared with nontumor tissue, more.

The germline V gene encodes CDR1 DFQATT and CDR2 SNEGSKA (reference sequence). The ends lost 3 bases at V and 5 bases at J; junction bases unmatched: 12. The CDR3 covers 15 residues. Samples came from axillary lymph nodes draining the breast cancer. Material for sequencing was axillary lymph node tissue. The TCR was taken from a female donor with breast cancer. Some clones in this sample may be carry-over from other donors' samples. This chain uses TRBV20-1 with TRBJ2-5, with TRBD1 matching over 7 bases. CDR3 DNA: TGCAGTGCTAGTATTGCAGGGGGTTTCGCTGAGACCCAGTACTTC. This encodes CSASIAGGFAETQYF.